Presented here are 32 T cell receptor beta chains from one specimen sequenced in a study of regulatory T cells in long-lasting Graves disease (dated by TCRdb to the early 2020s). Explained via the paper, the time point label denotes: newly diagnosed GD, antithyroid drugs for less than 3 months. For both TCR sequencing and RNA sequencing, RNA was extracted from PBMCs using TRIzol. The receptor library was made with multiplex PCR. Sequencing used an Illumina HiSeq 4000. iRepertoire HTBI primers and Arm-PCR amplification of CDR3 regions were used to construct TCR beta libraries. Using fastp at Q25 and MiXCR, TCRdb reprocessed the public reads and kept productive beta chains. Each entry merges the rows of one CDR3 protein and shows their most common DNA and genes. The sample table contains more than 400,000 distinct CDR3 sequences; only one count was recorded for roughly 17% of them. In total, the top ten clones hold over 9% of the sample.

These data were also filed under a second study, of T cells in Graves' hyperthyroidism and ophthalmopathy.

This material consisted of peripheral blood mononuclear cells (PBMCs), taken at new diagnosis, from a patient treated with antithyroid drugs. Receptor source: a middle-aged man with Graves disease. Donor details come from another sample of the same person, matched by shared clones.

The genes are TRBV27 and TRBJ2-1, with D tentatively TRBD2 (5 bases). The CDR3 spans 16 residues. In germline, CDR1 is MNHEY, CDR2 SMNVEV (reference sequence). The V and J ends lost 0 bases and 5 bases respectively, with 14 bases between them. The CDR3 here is CASSLSGAARHNEQFF. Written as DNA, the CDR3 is TGTGCCAGCAGTTTATCGGGAGCGGCACGACACAATGAGCAGTTCTTC.

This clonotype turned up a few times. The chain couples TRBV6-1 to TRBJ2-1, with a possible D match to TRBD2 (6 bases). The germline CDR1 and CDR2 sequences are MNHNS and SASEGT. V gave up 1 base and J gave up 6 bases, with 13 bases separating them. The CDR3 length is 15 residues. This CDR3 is CASSEEVGTFNEQFF. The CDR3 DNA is TGTGCCAGCAGTGAAGAAGTTGGGACTTTCAATGAGCAGTTCTTC.

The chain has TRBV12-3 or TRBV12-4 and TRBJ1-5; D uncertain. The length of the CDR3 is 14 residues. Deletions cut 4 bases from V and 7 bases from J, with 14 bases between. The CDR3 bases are TGTGCCAGCAGTTCGATAGATTGGGGACAGCCCCAGCATTTT. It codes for CASSSIDWGQPQHF.

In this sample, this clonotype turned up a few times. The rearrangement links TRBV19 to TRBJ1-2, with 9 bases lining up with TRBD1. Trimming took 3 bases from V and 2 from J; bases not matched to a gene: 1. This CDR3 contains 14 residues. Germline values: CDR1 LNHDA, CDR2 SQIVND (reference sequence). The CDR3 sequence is CASSIDRGNYGYTF. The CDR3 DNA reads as TGTGCCAGTAGTATTGACAGGGGGAACTATGGCTACACCTTC.

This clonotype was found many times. CDR3 in DNA: TGTGCCAGCAGTTTATCGGGGGCGTGGGGCTACACCTTC. As protein: CASSLSGAWGYTF. The chain couples TRBV27 to TRBJ1-2; perhaps TRBD1 as D (6 bases). The CDR3 runs to 13 residues. Looked up from germline, CDR1 is MNHEY and CDR2 is SMNVEV (reference sequence). Trimming took 0 bases from V and 8 from J, leaving 10 bases between them.

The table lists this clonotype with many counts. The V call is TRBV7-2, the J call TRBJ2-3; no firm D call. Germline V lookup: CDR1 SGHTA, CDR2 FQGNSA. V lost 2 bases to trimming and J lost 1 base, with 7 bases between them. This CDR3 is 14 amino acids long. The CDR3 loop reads CASSLLSGTDTQYF. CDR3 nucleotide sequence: TGTGCCAGCAGCTTATTGTCGGGCACAGATACGCAGTATTTT.

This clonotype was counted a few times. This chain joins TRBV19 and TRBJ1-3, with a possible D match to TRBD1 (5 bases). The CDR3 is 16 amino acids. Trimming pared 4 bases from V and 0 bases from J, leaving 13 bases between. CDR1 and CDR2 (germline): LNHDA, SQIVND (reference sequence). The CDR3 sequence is CASSTLGTRSGNTIYF. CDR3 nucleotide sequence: TGTGCCAGTAGTACACTCGGGACTCGCTCTGGAAACACCATATATTTT.

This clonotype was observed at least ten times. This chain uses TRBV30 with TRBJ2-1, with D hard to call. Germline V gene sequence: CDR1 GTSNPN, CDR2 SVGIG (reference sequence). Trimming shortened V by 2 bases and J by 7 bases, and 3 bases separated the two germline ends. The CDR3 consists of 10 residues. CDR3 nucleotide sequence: TGTGCCTGGAGTCGAAATGAGCAGTTCTTC. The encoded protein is CAWSRNEQFF. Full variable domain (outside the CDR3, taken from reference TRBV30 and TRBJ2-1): SQTIHQWPATLVQPVGSPLSLECTVEGTSNPNLYWYRQAAGRGLQLLFYSVGIGQISSEVPQNLSASRPQDRQFILSSKKLLLSDSGFYLCAWSRNEQFFGPGTRLTVL.

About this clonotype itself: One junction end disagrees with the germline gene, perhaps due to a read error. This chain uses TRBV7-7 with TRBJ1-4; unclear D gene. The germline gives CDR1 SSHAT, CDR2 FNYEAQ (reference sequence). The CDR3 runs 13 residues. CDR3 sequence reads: CASSLSLREKLFF. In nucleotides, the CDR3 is TGTGCTAGCAGCTTATCCCTGAGAGAAAAACTGTTTTTT.

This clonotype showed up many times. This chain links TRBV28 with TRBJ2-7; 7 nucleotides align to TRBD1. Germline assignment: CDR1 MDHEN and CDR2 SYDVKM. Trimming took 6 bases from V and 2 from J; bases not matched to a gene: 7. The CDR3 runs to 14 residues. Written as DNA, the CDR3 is TGTGCCAGCAGCCCCCCCGGGACAGCCTACGAGCAGTACTTC. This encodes CASSPPGTAYEQYF.

The CDR3 sequence: CASRKAVSGRKSSYNEQFF. CDR3 nucleotide sequence: TGTGCCAGCAGAAAAGCGGTTAGCGGGCGAAAAAGCTCCTACAATGAGCAGTTCTTC. The rearrangement links TRBV7-9 to TRBJ2-1; 7 nucleotides align to TRBD2. Germline V CDR1 and CDR2: SEHNR, FQNEAQ (reference sequence). The CDR3 extends over 19 amino acids. V shed 6 bases and J 0 bases; nucleotides not matched to a gene: 17.

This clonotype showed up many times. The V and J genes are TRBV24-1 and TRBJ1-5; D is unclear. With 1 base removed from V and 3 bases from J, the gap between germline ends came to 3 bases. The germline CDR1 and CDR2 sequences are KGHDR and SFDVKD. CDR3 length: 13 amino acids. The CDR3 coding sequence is TGTGCCACCAGTGATTTTACCAATCAGCCCCAGCATTTT. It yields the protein CATSDFTNQPQHF.

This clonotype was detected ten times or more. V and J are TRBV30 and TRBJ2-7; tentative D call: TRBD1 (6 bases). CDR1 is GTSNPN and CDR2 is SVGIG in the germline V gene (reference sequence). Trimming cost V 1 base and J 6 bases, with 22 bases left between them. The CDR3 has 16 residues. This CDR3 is CAWSAPRVGKGGEQYF. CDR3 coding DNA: TGTGCCTGGAGTGCCCCCCGGGTAGGGAAAGGGGGCGAGCAGTACTTC.

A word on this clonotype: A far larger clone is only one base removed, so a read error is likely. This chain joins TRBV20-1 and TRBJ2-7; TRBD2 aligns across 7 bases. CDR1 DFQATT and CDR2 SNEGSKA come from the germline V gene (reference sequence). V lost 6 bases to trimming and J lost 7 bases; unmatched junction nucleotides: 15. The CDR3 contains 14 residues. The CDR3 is CSATSAMGRIEQYF. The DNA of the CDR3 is TGCAGTGCCACTAGCGCGATGGGGCGGATTGAGCAGTACTTC.

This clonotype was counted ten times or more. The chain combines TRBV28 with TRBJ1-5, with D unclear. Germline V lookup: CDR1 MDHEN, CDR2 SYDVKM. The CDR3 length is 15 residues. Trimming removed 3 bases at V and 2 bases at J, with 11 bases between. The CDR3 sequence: CASSFGLIGNQPQHF. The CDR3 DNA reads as TGTGCCAGCAGTTTTGGCCTCATCGGCAATCAGCCCCAGCATTTT.

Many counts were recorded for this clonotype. CDR3 loop: CASRGSNTGELFF. CDR3 coding DNA: TGTGCCAGCAGGGGATCGAACACCGGGGAGCTGTTTTTT. The chain carries TRBV2 and TRBJ2-2; D gene unclear. Germline V gene lookup returns CDR1 SNHLY and CDR2 FYNNEI. Between the trimmed V and J ends, which lost 6 bases and 0 bases, there was a span of 5 bases. There are 13 residues in the CDR3. Full variable domain (outside the CDR3, taken from reference TRBV2 and TRBJ2-2): EPEVTQTPSHQVTQMGQEVILRCVPISNHLYFYWYRQILGQKVEFLVSFYNNEISEKSEIFDDQFSVERPDGSNFTLKIRSTKLEDSAMYFCASRGSNTGELFFGEGSRLTVL.

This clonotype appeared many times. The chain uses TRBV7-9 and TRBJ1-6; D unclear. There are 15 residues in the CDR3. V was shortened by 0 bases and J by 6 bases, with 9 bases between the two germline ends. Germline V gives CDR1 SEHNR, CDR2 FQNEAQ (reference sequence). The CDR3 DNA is TGTGCCAGCAGCTTAGCGGCCGGGCGTAATTCACCCCTCCACTTT. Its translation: CASSLAAGRNSPLHF.

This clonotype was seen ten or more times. The DNA for the CDR3 is TGTGCCAGCAGTTTCGGGGACATTCAGTACTTC. It encodes CASSFGDIQYF. V is TRBV12-3 or TRBV12-4 and J is TRBJ2-4, with D possibly being TRBD2 (5 bases). The CDR3 consists of 11 residues. V lost 3 bases, J lost 8 bases, and 5 bases lay in between.

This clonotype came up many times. The CDR3 protein is CSVLPGTANEKLFF. CDR3 DNA sequence: TGCAGCGTTCTACCCGGGACAGCTAATGAAAAACTGTTTTTT. This chain uses TRBV29-1 with TRBJ1-4; the match to TRBD1 covers 7 bases. Trimming cost V 5 bases and J 3 bases; bases outside gene matches: 6. The CDR3 length is 14 residues. Germline CDR1 is SQVTM and CDR2 is ANQGSEA. Combining the CDR3 with reference TRBV29-1 and TRBJ1-4 gives the whole variable domain SAVISQKPSRDICQRGTSLTIQCQVDSQVTMMFWYRQQPGQSLTLIATANQGSEATYESGFVIDKFPISRPNLTFSTLTVSNMSPEDSSIYLCSVLPGTANEKLFFGSGTQLSVL.

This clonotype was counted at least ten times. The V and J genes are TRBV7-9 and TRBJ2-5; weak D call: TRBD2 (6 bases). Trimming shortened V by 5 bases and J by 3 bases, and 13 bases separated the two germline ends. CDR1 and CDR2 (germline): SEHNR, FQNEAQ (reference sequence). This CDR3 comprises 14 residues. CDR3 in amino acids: CASSPGSWKETQYF. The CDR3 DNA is TGTGCCAGCAGCCCCGGGAGTTGGAAAGAGACCCAGTACTTC.

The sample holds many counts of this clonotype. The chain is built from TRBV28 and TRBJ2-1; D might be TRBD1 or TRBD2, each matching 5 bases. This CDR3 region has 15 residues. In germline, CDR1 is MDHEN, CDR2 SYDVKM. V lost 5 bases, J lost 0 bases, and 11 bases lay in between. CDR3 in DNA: TGTGCCAGCAGTGTTTCAGGGAGCTCCTACAATGAGCAGTTCTTC. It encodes CASSVSGSSYNEQFF.

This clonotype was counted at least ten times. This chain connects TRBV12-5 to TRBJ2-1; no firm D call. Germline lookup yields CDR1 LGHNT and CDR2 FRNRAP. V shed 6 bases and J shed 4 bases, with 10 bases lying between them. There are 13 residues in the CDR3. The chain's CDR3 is CASGHSWYNEQFF. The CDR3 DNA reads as TGTGCTAGTGGCCACTCTTGGTACAATGAGCAGTTCTTC. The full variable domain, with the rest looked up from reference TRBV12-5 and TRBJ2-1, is DARVTQTPRHKVTEMGQEVTMRCQPILGHNTVFWYRQTMMQGLELLAYFRNRAPLDDSGMPKDRFSAEMPDATLATLKIQPSEPRDSAVYFCASGHSWYNEQFFGPGTRLTVL.

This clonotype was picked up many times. CDR3 in amino acids: CSAREKGLSSYEQYF. The CDR3 DNA reads TGCAGTGCTAGAGAGAAGGGCTTAAGCTCCTACGAGCAGTACTTC. The genes are TRBV20-1 and TRBJ2-7; the D is unclear. V lost 0 bases to trimming and J lost 0 bases, with 12 bases between them. Germline V gives CDR1 DFQATT, CDR2 SNEGSKA (reference sequence). This CDR3 comprises 15 residues.

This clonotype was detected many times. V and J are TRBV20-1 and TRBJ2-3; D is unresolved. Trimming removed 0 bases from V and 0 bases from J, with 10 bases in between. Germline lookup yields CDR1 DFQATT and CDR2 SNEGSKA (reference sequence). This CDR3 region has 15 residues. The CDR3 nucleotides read TGCAGTGCTAGAGATGCACTTCCTAGCACAGATACGCAGTATTTT. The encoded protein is CSARDALPSTDTQYF.

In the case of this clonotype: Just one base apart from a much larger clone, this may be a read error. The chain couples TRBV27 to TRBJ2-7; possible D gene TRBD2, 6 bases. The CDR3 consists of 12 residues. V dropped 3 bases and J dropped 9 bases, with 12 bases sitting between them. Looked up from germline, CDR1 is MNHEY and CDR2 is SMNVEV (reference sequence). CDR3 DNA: TGTGCCAGCAGTTTTAATAACGGGGGGCAGTACTTC. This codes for CASSFNNGGQYF.

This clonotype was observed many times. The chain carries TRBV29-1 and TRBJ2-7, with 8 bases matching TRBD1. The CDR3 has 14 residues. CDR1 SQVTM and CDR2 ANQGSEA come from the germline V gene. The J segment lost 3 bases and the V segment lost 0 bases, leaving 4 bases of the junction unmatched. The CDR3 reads CSVEDYGQGYEQYF. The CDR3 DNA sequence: TGCAGCGTTGAAGATTATGGACAGGGCTACGAGCAGTACTTC.

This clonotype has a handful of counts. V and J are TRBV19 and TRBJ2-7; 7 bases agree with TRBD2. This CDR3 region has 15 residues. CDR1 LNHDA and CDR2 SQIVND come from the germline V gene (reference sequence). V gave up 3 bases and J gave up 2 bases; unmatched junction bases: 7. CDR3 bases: TGTGCCAGTAGTATTGGTCTAGCGGAAGCCTACGAGCAGTACTTC. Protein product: CASSIGLAEAYEQYF.

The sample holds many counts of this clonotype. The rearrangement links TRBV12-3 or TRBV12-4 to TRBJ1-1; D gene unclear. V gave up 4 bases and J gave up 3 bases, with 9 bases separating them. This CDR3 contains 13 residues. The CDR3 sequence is CASSSREDTEAFF. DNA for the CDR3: TGTGCCAGCAGTTCGAGGGAAGACACTGAAGCTTTCTTT.

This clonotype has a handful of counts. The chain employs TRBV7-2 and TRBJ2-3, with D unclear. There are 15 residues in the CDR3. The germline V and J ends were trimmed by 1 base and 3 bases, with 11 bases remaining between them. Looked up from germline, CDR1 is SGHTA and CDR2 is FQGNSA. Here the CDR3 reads CASSLGRVGTDTQYF. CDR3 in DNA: TGTGCCAGCAGCTTAGGACGCGTCGGTACAGATACGCAGTATTTT.

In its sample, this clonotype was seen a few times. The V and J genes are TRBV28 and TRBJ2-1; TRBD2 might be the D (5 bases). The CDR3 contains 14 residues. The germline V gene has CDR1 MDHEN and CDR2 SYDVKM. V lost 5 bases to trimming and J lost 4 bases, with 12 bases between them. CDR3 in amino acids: CASSPDGEYNEQFF. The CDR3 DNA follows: TGTGCCAGCAGTCCGGACGGGGAATACAATGAGCAGTTCTTC.

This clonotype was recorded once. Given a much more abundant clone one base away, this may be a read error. The chain's CDR3 is CASSPGSLHTEAFF. The DNA of the CDR3 is TGTGCCAGCTCACCCGGGTCCTTACACACTGAAGCTTTCTTT. The J gene is TRBJ1-1, the V gene TRBV18; D gene uncertain. From germline, CDR1 is KGHSH and CDR2 LQKENI. V lost 3 bases and J 3 bases, leaving 11 bases between the germline ends. The CDR3 totals 14 residues.

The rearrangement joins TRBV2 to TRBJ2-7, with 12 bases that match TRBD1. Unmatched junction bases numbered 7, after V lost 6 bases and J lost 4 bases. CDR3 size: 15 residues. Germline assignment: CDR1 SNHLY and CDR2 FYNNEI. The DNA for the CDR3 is TGTGCCAGCAGCGTTGGGACAGGGGGCTCGTACGAGCAGTACTTC. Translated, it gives CASSVGTGGSYEQYF.